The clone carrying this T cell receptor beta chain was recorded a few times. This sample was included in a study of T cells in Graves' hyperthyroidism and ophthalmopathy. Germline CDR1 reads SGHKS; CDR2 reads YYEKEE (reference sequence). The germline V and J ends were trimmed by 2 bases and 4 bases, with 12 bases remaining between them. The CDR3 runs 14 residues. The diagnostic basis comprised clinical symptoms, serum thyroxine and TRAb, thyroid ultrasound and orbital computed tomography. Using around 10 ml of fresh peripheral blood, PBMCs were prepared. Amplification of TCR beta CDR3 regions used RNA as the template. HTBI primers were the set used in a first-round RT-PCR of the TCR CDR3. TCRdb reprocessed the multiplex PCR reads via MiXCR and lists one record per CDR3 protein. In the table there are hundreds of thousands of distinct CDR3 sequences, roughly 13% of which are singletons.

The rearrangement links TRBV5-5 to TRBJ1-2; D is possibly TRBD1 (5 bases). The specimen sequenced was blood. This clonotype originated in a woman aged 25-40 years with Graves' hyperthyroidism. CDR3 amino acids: CASSFQGSLYGYTF. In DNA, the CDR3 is TGTGCCAGCAGCTTCCAGGGATCCCTCTATGGCTACACCTTC.